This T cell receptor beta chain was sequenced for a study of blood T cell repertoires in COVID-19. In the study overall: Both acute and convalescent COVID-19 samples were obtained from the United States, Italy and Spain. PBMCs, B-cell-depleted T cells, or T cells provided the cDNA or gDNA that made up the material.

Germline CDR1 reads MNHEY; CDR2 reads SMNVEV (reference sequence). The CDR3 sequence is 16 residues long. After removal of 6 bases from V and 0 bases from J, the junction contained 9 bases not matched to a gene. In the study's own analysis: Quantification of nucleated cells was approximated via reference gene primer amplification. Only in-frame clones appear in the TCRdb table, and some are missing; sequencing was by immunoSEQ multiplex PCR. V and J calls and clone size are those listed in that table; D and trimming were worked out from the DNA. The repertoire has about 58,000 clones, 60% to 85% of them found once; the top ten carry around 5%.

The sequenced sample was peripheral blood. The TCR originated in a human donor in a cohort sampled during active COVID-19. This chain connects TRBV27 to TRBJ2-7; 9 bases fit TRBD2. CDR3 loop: CASSPLTSGVSYEQYF. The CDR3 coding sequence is TGTGCCAGCAGCCCCCTGACTAGCGGAGTCTCCTACGAGCAGTACTTC.